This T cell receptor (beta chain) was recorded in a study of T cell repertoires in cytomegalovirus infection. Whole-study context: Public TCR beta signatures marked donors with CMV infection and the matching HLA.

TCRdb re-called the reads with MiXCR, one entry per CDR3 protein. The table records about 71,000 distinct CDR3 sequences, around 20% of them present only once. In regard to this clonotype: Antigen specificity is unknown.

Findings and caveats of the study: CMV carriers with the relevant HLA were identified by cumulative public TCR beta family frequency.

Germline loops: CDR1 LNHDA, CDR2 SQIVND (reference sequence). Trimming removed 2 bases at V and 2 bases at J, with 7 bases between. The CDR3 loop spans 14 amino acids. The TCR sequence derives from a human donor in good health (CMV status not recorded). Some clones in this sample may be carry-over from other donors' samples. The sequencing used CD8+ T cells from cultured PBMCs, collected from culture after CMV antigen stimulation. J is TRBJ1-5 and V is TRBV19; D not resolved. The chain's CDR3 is CASSILPGNQPQHF. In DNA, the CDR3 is TGTGCCAGTAGTATACTGCCAGGCAATCAGCCCCAGCATTTT.